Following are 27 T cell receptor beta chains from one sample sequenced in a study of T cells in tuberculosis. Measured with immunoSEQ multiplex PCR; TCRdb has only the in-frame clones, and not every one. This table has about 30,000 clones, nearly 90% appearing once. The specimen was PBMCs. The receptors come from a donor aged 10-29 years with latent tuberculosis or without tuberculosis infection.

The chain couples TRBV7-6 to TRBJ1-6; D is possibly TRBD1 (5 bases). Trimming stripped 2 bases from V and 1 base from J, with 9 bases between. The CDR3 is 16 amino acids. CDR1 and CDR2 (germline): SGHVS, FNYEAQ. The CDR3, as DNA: TGTGCCAGCAGCTTAAGTCAGGGATCCTATAATTCACCCCTCCACTTT. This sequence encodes CASSLSQGSYNSPLHF.

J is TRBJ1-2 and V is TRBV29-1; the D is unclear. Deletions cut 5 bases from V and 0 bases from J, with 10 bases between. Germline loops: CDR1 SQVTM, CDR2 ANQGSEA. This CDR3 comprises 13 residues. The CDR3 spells CSVMSRSNYGYTF. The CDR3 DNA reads TGCAGCGTTATGTCCAGATCTAACTATGGCTACACCTTC. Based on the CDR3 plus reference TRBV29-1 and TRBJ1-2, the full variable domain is SAVISQKPSRDICQRGTSLTIQCQVDSQVTMMFWYRQQPGQSLTLIATANQGSEATYESGFVIDKFPISRPNLTFSTLTVSNMSPEDSSIYLCSVMSRSNYGYTFGSGTRLTVV.

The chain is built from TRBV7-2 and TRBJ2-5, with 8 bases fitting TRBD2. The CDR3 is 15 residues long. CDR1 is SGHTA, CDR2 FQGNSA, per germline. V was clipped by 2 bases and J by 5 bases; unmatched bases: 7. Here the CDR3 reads CASSLYGGAWETQYF. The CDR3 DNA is TGTGCCAGCAGCTTATACGGGGGGGCATGGGAGACCCAGTACTTC.

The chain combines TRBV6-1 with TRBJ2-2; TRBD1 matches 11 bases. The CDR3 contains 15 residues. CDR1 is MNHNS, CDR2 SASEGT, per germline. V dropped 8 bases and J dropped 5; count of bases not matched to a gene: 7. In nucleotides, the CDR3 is TGTGCCAGCGAAAGGGACAGGGGGAGGACCGGGGAGCTGTTTTTT. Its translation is CASERDRGRTGELFF.

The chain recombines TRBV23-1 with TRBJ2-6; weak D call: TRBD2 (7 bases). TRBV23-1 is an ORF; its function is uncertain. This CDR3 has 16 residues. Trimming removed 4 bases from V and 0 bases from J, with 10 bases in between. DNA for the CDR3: TGCGCCAGCAGTCCGGGGGGCGTCTCTGGGGCCAACGTCCTGACTTTC. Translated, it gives CASSPGGVSGANVLTF.

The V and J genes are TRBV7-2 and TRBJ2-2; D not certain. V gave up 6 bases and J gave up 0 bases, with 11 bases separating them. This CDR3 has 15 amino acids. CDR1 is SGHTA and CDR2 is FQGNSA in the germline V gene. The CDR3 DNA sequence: TGTGCCAGCAGTCGCGACACCGCGAACACCGGGGAGCTGTTTTTT. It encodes CASSRDTANTGELFF. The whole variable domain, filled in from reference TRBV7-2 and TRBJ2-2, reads GAGVSQSPSNKVTEKGKDVELRCDPISGHTALYWYRQSLGQGLEFLIYFQGNSAPDKSGLPSDRFSAERTGGSVSTLTIQRTQQEDSAVYLCASSRDTANTGELFFGEGSRLTVL.

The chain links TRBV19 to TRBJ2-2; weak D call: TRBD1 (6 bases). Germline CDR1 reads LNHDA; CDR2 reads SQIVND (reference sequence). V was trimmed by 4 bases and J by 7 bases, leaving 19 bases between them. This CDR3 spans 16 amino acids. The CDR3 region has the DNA TGTGCCAGTAGTACGCCCAACAGGGACCGGTACGGGGAGCTGTTTTTT. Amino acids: CASSTPNRDRYGELFF.

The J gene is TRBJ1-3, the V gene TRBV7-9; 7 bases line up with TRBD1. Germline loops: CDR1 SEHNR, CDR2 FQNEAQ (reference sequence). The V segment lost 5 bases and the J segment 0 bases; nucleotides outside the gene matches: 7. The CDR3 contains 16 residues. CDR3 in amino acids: CASSSGQASSGNTIYF. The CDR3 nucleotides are TGTGCCAGCAGCAGCGGACAGGCGAGCTCTGGAAACACCATATATTTT. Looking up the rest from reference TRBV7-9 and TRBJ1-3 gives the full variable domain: DTGVSQNPRHKITKRGQNVTFRCDPISEHNRLYWYRQTLGQGPEFLTYFQNEAQLEKSRLLSDRFSAERPKGSFSTLEIQRTEQGDSAMYLCASSSGQASSGNTIYFGEGSWLTVV.

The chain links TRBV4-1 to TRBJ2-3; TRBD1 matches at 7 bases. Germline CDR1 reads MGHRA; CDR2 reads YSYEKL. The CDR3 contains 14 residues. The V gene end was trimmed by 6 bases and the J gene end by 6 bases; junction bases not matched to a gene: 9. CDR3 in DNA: TGCGCCAGCAGAAGGGCAGGGGGAATTGATACGCAGTATTTT. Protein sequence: CASRRAGGIDTQYF.

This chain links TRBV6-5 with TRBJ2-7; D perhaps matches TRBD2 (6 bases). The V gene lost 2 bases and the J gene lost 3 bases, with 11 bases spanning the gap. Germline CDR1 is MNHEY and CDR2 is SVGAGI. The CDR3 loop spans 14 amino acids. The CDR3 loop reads CASSYRGVFYEQYF. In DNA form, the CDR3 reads TGTGCCAGCAGTTACCGCGGGGTATTCTACGAGCAGTACTTC.

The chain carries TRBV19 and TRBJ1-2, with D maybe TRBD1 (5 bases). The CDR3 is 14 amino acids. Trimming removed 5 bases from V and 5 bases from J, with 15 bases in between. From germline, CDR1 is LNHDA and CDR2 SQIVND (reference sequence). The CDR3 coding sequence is TGTGCCAGTAGTCCAATGCAGGGAGGTTATGGCTACACCTTC. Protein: CASSPMQGGYGYTF.

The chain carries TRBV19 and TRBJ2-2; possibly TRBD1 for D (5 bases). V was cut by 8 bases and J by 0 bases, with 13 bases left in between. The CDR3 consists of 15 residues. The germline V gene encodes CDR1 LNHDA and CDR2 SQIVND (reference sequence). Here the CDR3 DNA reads TGTGCCAGTGCCCCTCTGGGGCCGAACACCGGGGAGCTGTTTTTT. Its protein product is CASAPLGPNTGELFF.

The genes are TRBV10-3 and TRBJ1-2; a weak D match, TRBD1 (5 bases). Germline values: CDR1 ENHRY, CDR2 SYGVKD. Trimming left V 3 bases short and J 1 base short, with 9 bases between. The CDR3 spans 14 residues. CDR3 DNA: TGTGCCATCAGTGATGGGACTCTTAACTATGGCTACACCTTC. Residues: CAISDGTLNYGYTF.

CDR3 nucleotides: TGTGCCAGCCCCCCGTCCAGGGGGGCCGTCCTCTACTACGAGCAGTACTTC. It is translated as CASPPSRGAVLYYEQYF. This chain joins TRBV28 and TRBJ2-7; D might be TRBD1 (7 bases). This CDR3 comprises 17 residues. V was pared by 8 bases and J by 3 bases, with 26 bases between. Germline CDR1 MDHEN, CDR2 SYDVKM.

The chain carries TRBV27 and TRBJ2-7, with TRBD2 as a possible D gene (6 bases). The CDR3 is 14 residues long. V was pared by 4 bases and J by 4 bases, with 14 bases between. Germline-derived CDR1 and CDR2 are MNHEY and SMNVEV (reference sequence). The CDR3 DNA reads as TGTGCCAGCAGTTGGAGGGGACCCCTTTACGAGCAGTACTTC. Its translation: CASSWRGPLYEQYF.

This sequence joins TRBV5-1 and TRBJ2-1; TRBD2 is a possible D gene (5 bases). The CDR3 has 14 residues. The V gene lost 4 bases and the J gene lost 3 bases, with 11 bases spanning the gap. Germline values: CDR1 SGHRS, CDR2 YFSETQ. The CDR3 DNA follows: TGCGCCAGCAGCACCACACTAGACTACAATGAGCAGTTCTTC. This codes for CASSTTLDYNEQFF.

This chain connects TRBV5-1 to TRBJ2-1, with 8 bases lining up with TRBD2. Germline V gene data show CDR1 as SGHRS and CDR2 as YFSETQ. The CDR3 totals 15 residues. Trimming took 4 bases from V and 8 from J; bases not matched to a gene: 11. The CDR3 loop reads CASSATGTRVDEQFF. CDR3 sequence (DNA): TGCGCCAGCAGCGCGACCGGGACTAGAGTTGATGAGCAGTTCTTC.

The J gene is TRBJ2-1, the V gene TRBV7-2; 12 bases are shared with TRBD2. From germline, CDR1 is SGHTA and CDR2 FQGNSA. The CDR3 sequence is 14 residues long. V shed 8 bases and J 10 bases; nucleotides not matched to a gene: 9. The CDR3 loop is CASGGLAGTGEQFF. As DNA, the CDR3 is TGTGCCAGCGGTGGACTAGCGGGGACAGGAGAGCAGTTCTTC. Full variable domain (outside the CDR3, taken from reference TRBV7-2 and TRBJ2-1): GAGVSQSPSNKVTEKGKDVELRCDPISGHTALYWYRQSLGQGLEFLIYFQGNSAPDKSGLPSDRFSAERTGGSVSTLTIQRTQQEDSAVYLCASGGLAGTGEQFFGPGTRLTVL.

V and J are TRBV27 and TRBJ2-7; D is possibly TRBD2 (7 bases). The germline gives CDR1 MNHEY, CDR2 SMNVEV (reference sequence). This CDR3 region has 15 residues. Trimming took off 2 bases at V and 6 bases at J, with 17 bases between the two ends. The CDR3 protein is CASSLGGGGSLEQYF. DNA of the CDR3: TGTGCCAGCAGTTTAGGGGGGGGCGGTTCGCTCGAGCAGTACTTC.

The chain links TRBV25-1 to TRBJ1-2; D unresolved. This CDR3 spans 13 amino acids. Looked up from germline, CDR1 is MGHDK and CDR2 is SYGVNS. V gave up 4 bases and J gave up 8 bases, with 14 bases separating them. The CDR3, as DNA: TGTGCCAGCAGTGTGTACAATACGTGGGGCTACACCTTC. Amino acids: CASSVYNTWGYTF.

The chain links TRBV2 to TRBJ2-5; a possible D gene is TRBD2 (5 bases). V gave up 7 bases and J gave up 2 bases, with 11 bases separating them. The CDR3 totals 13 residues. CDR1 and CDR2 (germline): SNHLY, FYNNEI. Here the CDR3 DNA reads TGTGCCAGCACGGGGTGGTGGCAAGAGACCCAGTACTTC. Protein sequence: CASTGWWQETQYF.

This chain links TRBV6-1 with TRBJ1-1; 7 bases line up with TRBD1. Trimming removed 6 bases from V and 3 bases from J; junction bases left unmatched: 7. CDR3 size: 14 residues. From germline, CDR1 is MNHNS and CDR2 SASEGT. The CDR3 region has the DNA TGTGCCAGCAGGTTAGGGGGCTGGGACACTGAAGCTTTCTTT. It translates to CASRLGGWDTEAFF.

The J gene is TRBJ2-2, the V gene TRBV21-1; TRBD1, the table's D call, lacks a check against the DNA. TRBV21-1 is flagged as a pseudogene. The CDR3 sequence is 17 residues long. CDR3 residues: CASSKSYRGIGTGELFF. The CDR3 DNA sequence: TGTGCCAGCAGCAAATCTTACAGGGGGATAGGGACCGGGGAGCTGTTTTTT.

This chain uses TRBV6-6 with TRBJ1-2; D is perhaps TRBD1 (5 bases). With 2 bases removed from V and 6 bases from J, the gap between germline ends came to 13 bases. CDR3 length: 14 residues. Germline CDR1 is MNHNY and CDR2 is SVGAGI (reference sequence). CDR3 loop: CASSYVQGRNGYTF. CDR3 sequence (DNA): TGTGCCAGCAGTTACGTTCAGGGAAGGAATGGCTACACCTTC.

DNA for the CDR3: TGTGCCAGCAGTTTAGGACTAAGAAACAATGAGCAGTTCTTC. Residues: CASSLGLRNNEQFF. The chain uses TRBV2 and TRBJ2-1, with D perhaps TRBD2 (6 bases). The germline V gene encodes CDR1 SNHLY and CDR2 FYNNEI. With 5 bases removed from V and 5 bases from J, the gap between germline ends came to 13 bases. The CDR3 spans 14 residues.

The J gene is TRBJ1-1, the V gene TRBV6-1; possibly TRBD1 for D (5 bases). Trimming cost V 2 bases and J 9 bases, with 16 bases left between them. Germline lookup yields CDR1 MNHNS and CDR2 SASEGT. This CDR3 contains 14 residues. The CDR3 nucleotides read TGTGCCAGCAGTGAAAAGGTCGAGACAGCCAAAGCTTTCTTT. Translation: CASSEKVETAKAFF.

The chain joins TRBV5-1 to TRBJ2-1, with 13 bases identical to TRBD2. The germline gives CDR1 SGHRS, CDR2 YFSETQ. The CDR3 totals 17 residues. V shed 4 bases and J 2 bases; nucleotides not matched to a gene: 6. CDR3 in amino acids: CASSTGLAGATYNEQFF. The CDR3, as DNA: TGCGCCAGCAGCACAGGACTAGCGGGGGCCACCTACAATGAGCAGTTCTTC.